The sequence of this T cell receptor (beta chain) was determined in a study of CD8+CD57+ T cells in acquired aplastic anemia. Background on the study: Sorted CD4+ and CD8+ cell DNA averaged roughly 3 ug.

For this clonotype: No antigen is known for it.

There are 14 residues in the CDR3. CDR1 is DFQATT and CDR2 is SNEGSKA in the germline V gene (reference sequence). The V end lost 0 bases, the J end lost 8 bases, and 15 bases lay between the germline ends. TCR beta VDJ and CDR3 were profiled, and genomic DNA was the template. TCRdb fed the reads into MiXCR, producing one record per CDR3 protein. The sample lists over 150,000 distinct CDR3 sequences, about three fifths occurring once. Points from the study as a whole: Patients and controls were not found to differ significantly in CD8+ Simpson's diversity. The same twenty-nine CD8+ CDR3 sequences occurred in patients and in controls.

It was patients with CD8+CD57+ cell expansion by flow cytometry who were chosen for sequencing. The sequencing input was sorted CD4+, CD8+, or CD8+CD57+ T cells (not recorded which) from PBMCs. This TCR derives from a human donor with aplastic anemia. The V and J genes are TRBV20-1 and TRBJ2-3; perhaps TRBD2 as D (6 bases). The CDR3, as DNA: TGCAGTGCTAGAGACGGGAGTGCCTCAGGTACGCAGTATTTT. It is translated as CSARDGSASGTQYF.